This TCR beta chain came from a study of blood T cell repertoires in COVID-19. Authors' processing steps: Amplification of reference gene primers provided the estimated nucleated cell counts. The table came from immunoSEQ multiplex PCR; TCRdb's copy has only in-frame clones and leaves some out. That table supplies the V and J calls and clone size; D and trimming were determined from the DNA. The sample lists more than 85,000 clones; approximately 84% were seen once. Trimming cost V 2 bases and J 1 base, with 14 bases left between them. The CDR3 has 16 residues. Germline CDR1 is MGHDK and CDR2 is SYGVNS.

The material sequenced was peripheral blood. The V call is TRBV25-1, the J call TRBJ2-5; a possible D gene is TRBD2 (6 bases). This TCR was sampled from a human donor in a cohort sampled during active COVID-19. CDR3: CASSEGARGSQETQYF. In nucleotides, the CDR3 is TGTGCCAGCAGTGAAGGCGCTCGGGGGTCCCAAGAGACCCAGTACTTC.